The clone carrying this T cell receptor beta chain has a handful of counts. Its antigen is undetermined. The data derive from a study of read filtering for tumor transcriptome and immune sequencing. Study background: After DNase treatment, RNA was made into whole-transcriptome libraries.

From roughly 0.4 ug of RNA, a library with molecular barcoded alpha/delta and beta/gamma adaptors was made. From the reads, TCRdb called clonotypes with MiXCR, one entry per CDR3 protein. This table holds around 130,000 distinct CDR3 sequences, around 14% found once. Study-wide points: Approximately 80% of IR-seq clonotypes had one read, totaling 3% to 4% of reads; RNA-seq: about 74% and 41%.

From germline, CDR1 is SGHTA and CDR2 FQGNSA. The CDR3 covers 14 residues. Trimming took 8 bases from V and 4 from J, leaving 15 bases between them. The chain couples TRBV7-2 to TRBJ1-3; no firm D call. Material for sequencing was a population of CD138-negative cells sorted from bone marrow. This TCR derives from a donor at least 40 years old with multiple myeloma. CDR3 DNA sequence: TGTGCCAGCTACGGTGGGGTATCCGGAAACACCATATATTTT. This translates into CASYGGVSGNTIYF.